The present T cell receptor beta chain was sequenced within a study of blood T cell repertoires in COVID-19. Turning to the study itself: COVID-19 samples, acute and convalescent, were from the United States, Italy and Spain. The analysed material was cDNA or gDNA that came from T cells, B-cell-depleted T cells, or PBMCs.

Authors' processing steps: Amplifying reference gene primers gave estimates of nucleated cell counts. Sequencing was performed with immunoSEQ multiplex PCR; in TCRdb, only in-frame clones are kept and a portion is missing. From that table come the V and J calls and clone size; the DNA was used to work out D and trimming. The sample yields roughly 290,000 clones, roughly 89% seen once. Looked up from germline, CDR1 is MNHEY and CDR2 is SMNVEV (reference sequence). V was cut by 8 bases and J by 0 bases, with 7 bases left in between. The CDR3 has 12 amino acids. Participant-reported clinical history was the basis for cohort assignment.

This clonotype was obtained from a woman younger than 30 with acute COVID-19. Sequencing was carried out using PBMCs or T cells enriched from blood (not recorded which). V gene TRBV27 combines with J gene TRBJ1-2, with a tentative D call TRBD1 (5 bases). The CDR3 spells CASRGANYGYTF. CDR3 nucleotide sequence: TGTGCCAGCCGGGGGGCTAACTATGGCTACACCTTC.